These 11 T cell receptor beta chains share one sample of origin, sequenced in a study of T cells in Graves' hyperthyroidism and ophthalmopathy. The CDR3 regions of TCR beta were amplified from RNA transcripts. The HTBI primer set was used in a first-round RT-PCR of the TCR CDR3. From the multiplex PCR reads, TCRdb called clonotypes with MiXCR, one entry per CDR3 protein. The sample shows tens of thousands of distinct CDR3 sequences, under 65% of them seen only once. Sequencing was performed on blood. The receptors here all came from a woman in her forties with Graves' ophthalmopathy.

This clonotype was recorded many times. This chain joins TRBV5-1 and TRBJ2-3; TRBD1 is a possible D gene (6 bases). The V gene's germline CDR1 is SGHRS and CDR2 YFSETQ. There are 17 residues in the CDR3. V was trimmed by 0 bases and J by 7 bases, leaving 21 bases between them. CDR3 bases: TGCGCCAGCAGCTTGGACCTCCGGGACAAGGGGCCGAATACGCAGTATTTT. It translates to CASSLDLRDKGPNTQYF.

This clonotype has at least ten counts. A much larger clone differs from this one at a single base, so this may be a read error. Since no conserved phenylalanine or tryptophan closes the CDR3, a read error is the likely cause. This rearrangement joins TRBV7-7 to TRBJ2-5; 10 positions match TRBD1. There are 16 residues in the CDR3. Unmatched junction bases numbered 10, after V lost 5 bases and J lost 4 bases. Looked up from germline, CDR1 is SSHAT and CDR2 is FNYEAQ (reference sequence). In DNA, the CDR3 is TGTGCCAGCAGCCTCGTAGGGACAGGGGATGGAGAGACCCAGTACCTC. Its protein product is CASSLVGTGDGETQYL.

This clonotype showed up many times. The rearrangement uses TRBV20-1 and TRBJ2-3; the match to TRBD1 covers 7 bases. J lost 4 bases, V lost 6 bases, and 7 bases had no gene match. CDR1 DFQATT and CDR2 SNEGSKA come from the germline V gene (reference sequence). The CDR3 is made up of 13 amino acids. CDR3 residues: CSADGQEADTQYF. The DNA of the CDR3 is TGCAGTGCCGACGGACAGGAGGCAGATACGCAGTATTTT.

This clonotype was seen at least ten times. The J gene is TRBJ2-5, the V gene TRBV19, with 8 bases lining up with TRBD2. This CDR3 has 15 residues. V was pared by 4 bases and J by 2 bases, with 6 bases of the junction left unmatched. From germline, CDR1 is LNHDA and CDR2 SQIVND (reference sequence). The CDR3 is CASSSGVAGQETQYF. The DNA for the CDR3 is TGTGCCAGTAGTAGTGGGGTAGCGGGGCAAGAGACCCAGTACTTC.

The chain carries TRBV7-2 and TRBJ2-2; D gene uncertain. CDR1 SGHTA and CDR2 FQGNSA come from the germline V gene. Between the trimmed V and J ends, which lost 1 base and 13 bases, there was a span of 7 bases. The CDR3 runs 11 residues. The CDR3 sequence: CASSLVKGLFF. In DNA, the CDR3 is TGTGCCAGCAGCTTAGTCAAGGGGCTGTTTTTT.

This clonotype was seen at least ten times. The gene calls are TRBV25-1 and TRBJ1-2; TRBD1 matches at 11 bases. The CDR3 has 13 residues. From germline, CDR1 is MGHDK and CDR2 SYGVNS. V dropped 7 bases and J dropped 7; count of bases not matched to a gene: 5. CDR3 DNA: TGTGCCAGCACAGGGACAGGGGGGATTGGCTACACCTTC. Translating gives CASTGTGGIGYTF.

The rearrangement uses TRBV5-1 and TRBJ1-2; 10 bases fit TRBD1. This CDR3 is built from 15 residues. The V and J ends lost 3 bases and 8 bases, in that order; junction bases with no gene match: 10. The germline CDR1 and CDR2 sequences are SGHRS and YFSETQ. CDR3: CASSSTGTGVGGYTF. In DNA form, the CDR3 reads TGCGCCAGCAGCTCAACCGGGACAGGGGTCGGGGGCTACACCTTC.

This clonotype was recorded many times. V gene TRBV15 combines with J gene TRBJ2-3; D is perhaps TRBD1 (5 bases). Trimming removed 0 bases from V and 6 bases from J, with 19 bases in between. Germline CDR1 LNHNV, CDR2 YYDKDF (reference sequence). CDR3 length: 17 amino acids. This chain's CDR3 is CATSREPNLGARDTQYF. In DNA, the CDR3 is TGTGCCACCAGCAGAGAACCCAACCTAGGGGCACGGGATACGCAGTATTTT.

J is TRBJ2-1 and V is TRBV7-9; 10 nucleotides line up with TRBD2. The V gene end was trimmed by 5 bases and the J gene end by 4 bases; junction bases not matched to a gene: 5. The germline gives CDR1 SEHNR, CDR2 FQNEAQ (reference sequence). The CDR3 runs 15 residues. The CDR3 spells CASSVSGRAYNEQFF. CDR3 DNA sequence: TGTGCCAGCAGCGTGAGCGGGAGGGCTTACAATGAGCAGTTCTTC. Full variable domain (remainder filled in from reference TRBV7-9 and TRBJ2-1): DTGVSQNPRHKITKRGQNVTFRCDPISEHNRLYWYRQTLGQGPEFLTYFQNEAQLEKSRLLSDRFSAERPKGSFSTLEIQRTEQGDSAMYLCASSVSGRAYNEQFFGPGTRLTVL.

The CDR3 coding sequence is TGCAGTGCCCCTAGGCTAGCGGGAGTGGCAGAGACCCAGCATTTT. Amino acids: CSAPRLAGVAETQHF. The chain carries TRBV20-1 and TRBJ1-5; D unclear. From germline, CDR1 is DFQATT and CDR2 SNEGSKA (reference sequence). V was shortened by 6 bases and J by 11 bases, with 26 bases between the two germline ends. The CDR3 covers 15 residues.

There are many counts of this clonotype. This chain links TRBV24-1 with TRBJ1-4; TRBD1 aligns across 12 bases. With V trimmed by 1 base and J by 4 bases, 15 bases remained unmatched. CDR3 length: 21 residues. CDR1 and CDR2 (germline): KGHDR, SFDVKD. The CDR3 DNA is TGTGCCACCAGTGATTTTCAGGGACAGGGGGCTTTAATCTGCGGTAATGAAAAACTGTTTTTT. This translates into CATSDFQGQGALICGNEKLFF.